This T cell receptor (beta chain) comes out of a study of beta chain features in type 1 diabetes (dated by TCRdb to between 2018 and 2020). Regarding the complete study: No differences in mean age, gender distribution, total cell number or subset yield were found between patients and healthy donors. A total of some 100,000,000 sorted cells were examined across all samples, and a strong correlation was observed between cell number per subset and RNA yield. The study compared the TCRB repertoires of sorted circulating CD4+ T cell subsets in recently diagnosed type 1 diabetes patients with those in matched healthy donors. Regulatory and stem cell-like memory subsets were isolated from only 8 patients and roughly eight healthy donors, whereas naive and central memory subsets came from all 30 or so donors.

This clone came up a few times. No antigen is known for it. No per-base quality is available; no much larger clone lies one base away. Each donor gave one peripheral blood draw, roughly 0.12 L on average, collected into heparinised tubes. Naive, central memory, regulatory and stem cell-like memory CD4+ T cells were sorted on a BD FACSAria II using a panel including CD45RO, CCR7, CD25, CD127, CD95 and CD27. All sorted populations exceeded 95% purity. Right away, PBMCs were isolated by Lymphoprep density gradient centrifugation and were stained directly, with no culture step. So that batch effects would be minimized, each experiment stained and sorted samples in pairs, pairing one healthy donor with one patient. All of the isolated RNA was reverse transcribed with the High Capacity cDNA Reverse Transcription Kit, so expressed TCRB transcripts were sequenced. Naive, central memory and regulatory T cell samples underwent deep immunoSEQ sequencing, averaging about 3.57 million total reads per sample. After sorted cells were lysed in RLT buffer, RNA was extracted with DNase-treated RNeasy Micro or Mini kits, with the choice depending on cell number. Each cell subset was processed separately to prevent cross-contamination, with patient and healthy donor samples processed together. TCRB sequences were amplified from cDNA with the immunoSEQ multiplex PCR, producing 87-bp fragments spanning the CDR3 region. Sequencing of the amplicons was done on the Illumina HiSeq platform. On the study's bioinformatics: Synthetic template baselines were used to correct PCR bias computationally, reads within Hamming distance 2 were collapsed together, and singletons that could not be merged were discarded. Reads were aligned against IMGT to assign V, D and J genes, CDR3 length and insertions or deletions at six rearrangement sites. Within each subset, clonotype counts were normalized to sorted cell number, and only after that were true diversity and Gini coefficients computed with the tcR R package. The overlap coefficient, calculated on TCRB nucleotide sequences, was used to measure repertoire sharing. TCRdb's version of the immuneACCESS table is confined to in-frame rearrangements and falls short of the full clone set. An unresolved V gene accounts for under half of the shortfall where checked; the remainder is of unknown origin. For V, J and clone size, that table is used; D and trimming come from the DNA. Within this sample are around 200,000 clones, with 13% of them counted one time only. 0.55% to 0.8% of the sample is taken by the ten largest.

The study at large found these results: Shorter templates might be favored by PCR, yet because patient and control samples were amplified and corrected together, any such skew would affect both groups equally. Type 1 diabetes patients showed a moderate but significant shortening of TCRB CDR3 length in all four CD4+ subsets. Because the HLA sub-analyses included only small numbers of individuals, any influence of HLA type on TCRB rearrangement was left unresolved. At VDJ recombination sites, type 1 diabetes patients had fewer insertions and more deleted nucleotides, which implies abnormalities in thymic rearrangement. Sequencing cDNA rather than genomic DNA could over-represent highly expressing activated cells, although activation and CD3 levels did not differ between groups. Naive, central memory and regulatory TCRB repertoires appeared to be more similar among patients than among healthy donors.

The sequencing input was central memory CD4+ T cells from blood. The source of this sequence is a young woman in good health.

The DNA sequence is given as TGCGCCAGCAGTCCGGACACTAACTATGGCTACACCTTC. It translates to CASSPDTNYGYTF. This chain joins TRBV5-1 to TRBJ1-2; the D segment could be TRBD1, given 5 matching bases. Reading the germline V gene gives CDR1 SGHRS and CDR2 YFSETQ. Between the V and J ends, shortened by 5 bases and 0 bases respectively, the junction contains 8 bases. Counted from cysteine to phenylalanine, this CDR3 has 13 amino acids. Just the 39-base CDR3 DNA is kept, in frame starting at base 1.